This T cell receptor beta chain was found in a study of T-cell memory formation after mild COVID-19. On the study more broadly: The two donors had largely donor-specific TCR clusters. Whole-study results and caveats: CD4+ contracting clones were mainly CM and EM; CD8+ ones, EMRA.

The CDR3 extends over 16 amino acids. Germline V CDR1 and CDR2: MNHEY, SVGAGI. Trimming cost V 7 bases and J 5 bases; bases outside gene matches: 11. In its sample, this clonotype was seen many times. No antigen is known for it. Constant-segment primers and 5'RACE yielded cDNA libraries for TCR alpha and TCR beta, each carrying sample barcodes and UMIs. Each CDR3 protein gets one entry after TCRdb re-called the 5' RACE reads with MiXCR. The sample consists of some 100,000 distinct CDR3 sequences, 11% of them appearing once. The clonotype originates from a young man who had mild COVID-19 (a few samples of this study predate the infection). Cell type and time point are not known. Sequencing used PBMCs or a T cell subset sorted from them (not recorded which). The rearrangement joins TRBV6-5 to TRBJ2-1, with TRBD2 matching 10 bases. CDR3 amino acids: CASMALSGGAHNEQFF. DNA of the CDR3: TGTGCCAGCATGGCCCTAAGCGGGGGGGCCCACAATGAGCAGTTCTTC.